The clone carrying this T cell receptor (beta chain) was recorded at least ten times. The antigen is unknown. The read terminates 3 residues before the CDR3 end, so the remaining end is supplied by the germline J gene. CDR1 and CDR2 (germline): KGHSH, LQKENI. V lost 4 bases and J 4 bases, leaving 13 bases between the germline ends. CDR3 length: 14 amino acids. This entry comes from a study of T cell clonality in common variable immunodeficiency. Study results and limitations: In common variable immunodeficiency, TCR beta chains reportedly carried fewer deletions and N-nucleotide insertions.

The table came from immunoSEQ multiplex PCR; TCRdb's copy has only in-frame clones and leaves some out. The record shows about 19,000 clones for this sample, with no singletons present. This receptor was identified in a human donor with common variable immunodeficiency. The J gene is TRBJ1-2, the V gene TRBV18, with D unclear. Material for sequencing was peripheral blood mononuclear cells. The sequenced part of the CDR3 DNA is TGTGCCAGCTCACGCGAGCGGATCTTCTATGGC. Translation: CASSRERIFYG. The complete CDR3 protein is CASSRERIFYGYTF.